The 9 T cell receptor beta chains below come from one sample, sequenced in a study of PD-1 blockade in classical Hodgkin lymphoma. Time point indicated: cycle 4 day 1 (C4D1), after 6 weeks of nivolumab. In every patient, relapse followed autologous stem cell transplantation, while exposure to brentuximab vedotin differed. Data came from immunoSEQ multiplex PCR; TCRdb stores just in-frame clones and leaves some out. In the table there are more than 40,000 clones, 78% of which are singletons. Material: peripheral blood mononuclear cells (PBMCs), obtained before the fourth cycle of nivolumab. These receptors were collected from a human donor with classical Hodgkin lymphoma.

The count of this clone is one. The V call is TRBV9, the J call TRBJ1-2; maybe TRBD1 (5 bases). Trimming took off 4 bases at V and 6 bases at J, with 13 bases between the two ends. From germline, CDR1 is SGDLS and CDR2 YYNGEE. The CDR3 totals 13 residues. The DNA for the CDR3 is TGTGCCAGCAGCCCGCGGGGGGACCATGGCTACACCTTC. Its protein is CASSPRGDHGYTF.

The chain carries TRBV7-8 and TRBJ1-6, with no clear D. The germline V and J ends were trimmed by 2 bases and 9 bases, with 14 bases remaining between them. This CDR3 is built from 15 residues. Germline V gene sequence: CDR1 SGHVS, CDR2 FQNEAQ. The CDR3 loop is CASSLLVWRSSPLHF. The CDR3 DNA follows: TGTGCCAGCAGCTTATTGGTCTGGAGGTCTTCACCCCTCCACTTT.

The chain joins TRBV19 to TRBJ2-2; D is unresolved. The ends were cut back, 4 bases at V and 0 bases at J, with 15 bases in the middle. Germline CDR1 is LNHDA and CDR2 is SQIVND (reference sequence). This CDR3 contains 17 residues. The CDR3 DNA sequence: TGTGCCAGTAGTAGCCTACTGGGTCGAACGAACACCGGGGAGCTGTTTTTT. It is translated as CASSSLLGRTNTGELFF.

The V and J genes are TRBV29-1 and TRBJ1-2; 8 bases align to TRBD1. The length of the CDR3 is 12 residues. CDR1 is SQVTM and CDR2 is ANQGSEA in the germline V gene. The trim removed 5 bases at V and 3 bases at J, leaving 2 bases unmatched. The CDR3 DNA is TGCAGCGTTTGGGGACAGGACTATGGCTACACCTTC. Its protein is CSVWGQDYGYTF.

The genes are TRBV4-3 and TRBJ2-1; perhaps TRBD2 as D (5 bases). CDR3 length: 14 amino acids. The germline V and J ends were trimmed by 4 bases and 6 bases, with 13 bases remaining between them. Germline CDR1 is LGHNA and CDR2 is YSLEER. CDR3 protein: CASSLSRALNEQFF. Written as DNA, the CDR3 is TGCGCCAGCAGCCTCTCGAGGGCCCTCAATGAGCAGTTCTTC.

In this sample, this clone turned up once. The chain carries TRBV12-5 and TRBJ2-3; 12 nucleotides align to TRBD2. This CDR3 contains 17 residues. V gave up 2 bases and J gave up 4 bases; unmatched junction bases: 7. Germline V gives CDR1 LGHNT, CDR2 FRNRAP. CDR3 nucleotide sequence: TGTGCTAGTGGTTTGCCCCTGACTAGCGGGGGAGCAGATACGCAGTATTTT. It encodes CASGLPLTSGGADTQYF.

J is TRBJ1-1 and V is TRBV9, with a weak D call TRBD1 (5 bases). The CDR3 runs 13 residues. Germline V CDR1 and CDR2: SGDLS, YYNGEE. Trimming pared 1 base from V and 3 bases from J, leaving 7 bases between. The CDR3 here is CASSVIRDTEAFF. The CDR3 DNA reads TGTGCCAGCAGCGTAATCAGGGACACTGAAGCTTTCTTT.

This chain links TRBV2 with TRBJ2-3; no firm D call. The CDR3 runs to 12 residues. With 7 bases removed from V and 6 bases from J, the gap between germline ends came to 11 bases. The germline V gene has CDR1 SNHLY and CDR2 FYNNEI. CDR3 protein: CASMSGGDTQYF. The CDR3 DNA reads as TGTGCCAGCATGTCAGGTGGGGATACGCAGTATTTT. The whole variable domain, remainder taken from reference TRBV2 and TRBJ2-3, is EPEVTQTPSHQVTQMGQEVILRCVPISNHLYFYWYRQILGQKVEFLVSFYNNEISEKSEIFDDQFSVERPDGSNFTLKIRSTKLEDSAMYFCASMSGGDTQYFGPGTRLTVL.

Only a few counts were recorded for this clone. The chain's CDR3 is CATSRPSQTDTIYF. The CDR3 region has the DNA TGTGCCACCAGCAGACCCTCCCAAACGGACACCATATATTTT. The chain has TRBV15 and TRBJ1-3, with D uncertain. The CDR3 has 14 residues. From germline, CDR1 is LNHNV and CDR2 YYDKDF (reference sequence). V was pared by 2 bases and J by 8 bases, with 13 bases between. Full variable domain (remainder filled in from reference TRBV15 and TRBJ1-3): DAMVIQNPRYQVTQFGKPVTLSCSQTLNHNVMYWYQQKSSQAPKLLFHYYDKDFNNEADTPDNFQSRRPNTSFCFLDIRSPGLGDTAMYLCATSRPSQTDTIYFGEGSWLTVV.